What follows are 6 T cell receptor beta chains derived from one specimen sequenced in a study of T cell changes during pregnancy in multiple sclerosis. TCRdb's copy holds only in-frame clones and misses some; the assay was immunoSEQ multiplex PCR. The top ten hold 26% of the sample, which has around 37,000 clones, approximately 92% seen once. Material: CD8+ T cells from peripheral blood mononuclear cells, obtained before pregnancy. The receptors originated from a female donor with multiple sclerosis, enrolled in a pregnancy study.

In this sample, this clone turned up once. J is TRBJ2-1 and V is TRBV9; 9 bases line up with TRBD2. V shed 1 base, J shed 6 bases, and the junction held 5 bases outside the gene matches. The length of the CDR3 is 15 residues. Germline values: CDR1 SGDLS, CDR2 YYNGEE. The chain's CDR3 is CASSVRREGGNEQFF. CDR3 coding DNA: TGTGCCAGCAGCGTAAGGCGGGAGGGGGGCAATGAGCAGTTCTTC. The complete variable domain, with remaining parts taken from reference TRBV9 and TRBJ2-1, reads DSGVTQTPKHLITATGQRVTLRCSPRSGDLSVYWYQQSLDQGLQFLIQYYNGEERAKGNILERFSAQQFPDLHSELNLSSLELGDSALYFCASSVRREGGNEQFFGPGTRLTVL.

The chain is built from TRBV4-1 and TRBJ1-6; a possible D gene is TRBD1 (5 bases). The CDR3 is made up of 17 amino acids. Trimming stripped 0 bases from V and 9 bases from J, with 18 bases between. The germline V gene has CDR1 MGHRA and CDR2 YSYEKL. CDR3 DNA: TGCGCCAGCAGCCAAGATTCAGGGCAGGGTGTAAGTTCACCCCTCCACTTT. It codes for CASSQDSGQGVSSPLHF.

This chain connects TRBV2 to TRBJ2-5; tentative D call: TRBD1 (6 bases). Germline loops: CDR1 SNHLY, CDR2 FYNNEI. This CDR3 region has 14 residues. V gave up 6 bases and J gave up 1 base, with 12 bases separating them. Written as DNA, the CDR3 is TGTGCCAGCAGGGGGGCAGGGTCCCAAGAGACCCAGTACTTC. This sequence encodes CASRGAGSQETQYF.

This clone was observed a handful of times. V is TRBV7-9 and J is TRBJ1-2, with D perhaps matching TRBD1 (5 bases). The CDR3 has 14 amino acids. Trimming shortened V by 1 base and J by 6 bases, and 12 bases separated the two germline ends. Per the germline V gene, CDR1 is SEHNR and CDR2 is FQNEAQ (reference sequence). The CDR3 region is CASSLGSGFDGYTF. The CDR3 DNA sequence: TGTGCCAGCAGCTTAGGTTCAGGGTTTGATGGCTACACCTTC.

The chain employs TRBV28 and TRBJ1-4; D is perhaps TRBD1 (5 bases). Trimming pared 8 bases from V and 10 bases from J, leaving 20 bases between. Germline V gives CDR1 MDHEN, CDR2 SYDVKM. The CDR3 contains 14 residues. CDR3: CASEKAGDAVKLFF. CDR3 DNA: TGTGCCAGCGAAAAAGCGGGGGACGCGGTAAAACTGTTTTTT.

CDR3 DNA: TGTGCCAGCAGCTTAGATCGGACAGGGGTTCGGGGCTACACCTTC. This translates into CASSLDRTGVRGYTF. The V and J genes are TRBV11-2 and TRBJ1-2; 9 bases are shared with TRBD1. This CDR3 has 15 residues. CDR1 SGHAT and CDR2 FQNNGV come from the germline V gene. The J segment lost 8 bases and the V segment lost 0 bases, leaving 7 bases of the junction unmatched.